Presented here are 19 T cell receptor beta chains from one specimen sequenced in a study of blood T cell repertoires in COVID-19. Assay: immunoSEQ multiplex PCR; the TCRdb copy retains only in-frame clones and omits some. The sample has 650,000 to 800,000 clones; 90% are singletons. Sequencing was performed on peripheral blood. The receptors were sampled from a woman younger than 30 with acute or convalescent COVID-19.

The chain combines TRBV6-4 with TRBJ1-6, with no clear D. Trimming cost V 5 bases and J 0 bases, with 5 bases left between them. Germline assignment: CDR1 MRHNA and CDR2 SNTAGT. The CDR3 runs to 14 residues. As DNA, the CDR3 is TGTGCCAGCAGTCAGTTCTCCTATAATTCACCCCTCCACTTT. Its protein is CASSQFSYNSPLHF.

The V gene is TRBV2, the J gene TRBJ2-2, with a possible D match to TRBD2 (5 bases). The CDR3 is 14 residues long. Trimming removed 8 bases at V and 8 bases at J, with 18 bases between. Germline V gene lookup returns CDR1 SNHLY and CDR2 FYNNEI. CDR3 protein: CASVLSGRTGELFF. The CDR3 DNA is TGTGCCAGCGTGCTAAGCGGACGAACAGGGGAGCTGTTTTTT.

The CDR3 region has the DNA TGTGCCAGCAGCTTAGTAACAACTGGGGCCAACGTCCTGACTTTC. This sequence encodes CASSLVTTGANVLTF. The V and J genes are TRBV7-2 and TRBJ2-6; D remains ambiguous. The V end was cut by 1 base, the J end by 2 bases, with 6 bases between. CDR3 size: 15 residues. Per germline, CDR1 SGHTA and CDR2 FQGNSA. Full variable domain (rest looked up from reference TRBV7-2 and TRBJ2-6): GAGVSQSPSNKVTEKGKDVELRCDPISGHTALYWYRQSLGQGLEFLIYFQGNSAPDKSGLPSDRFSAERTGGSVSTLTIQRTQQEDSAVYLCASSLVTTGANVLTFGAGSRLTVL.

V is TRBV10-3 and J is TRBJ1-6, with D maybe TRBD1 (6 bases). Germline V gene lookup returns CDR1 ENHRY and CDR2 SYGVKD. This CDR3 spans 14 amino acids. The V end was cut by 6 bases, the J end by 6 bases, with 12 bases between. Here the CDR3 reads CAIRPTGSNSPLHF. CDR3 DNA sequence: TGTGCCATCAGGCCGACAGGCAGTAATTCACCCCTCCACTTT.

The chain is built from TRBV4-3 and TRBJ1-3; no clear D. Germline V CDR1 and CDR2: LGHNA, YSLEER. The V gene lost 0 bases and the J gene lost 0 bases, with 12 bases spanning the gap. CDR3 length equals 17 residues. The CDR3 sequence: CASSQDRKTRSGNTIYF. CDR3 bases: TGCGCCAGCAGCCAAGATCGAAAGACTCGCTCTGGAAACACCATATATTTT.

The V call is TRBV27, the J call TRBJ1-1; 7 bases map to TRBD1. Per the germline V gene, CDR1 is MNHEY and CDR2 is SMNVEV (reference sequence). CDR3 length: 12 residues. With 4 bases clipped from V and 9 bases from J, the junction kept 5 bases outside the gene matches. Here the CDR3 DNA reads TGTGCCAGCAGTTCACGACAGGGCAAAGCTTTCTTT. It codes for CASSSRQGKAFF.

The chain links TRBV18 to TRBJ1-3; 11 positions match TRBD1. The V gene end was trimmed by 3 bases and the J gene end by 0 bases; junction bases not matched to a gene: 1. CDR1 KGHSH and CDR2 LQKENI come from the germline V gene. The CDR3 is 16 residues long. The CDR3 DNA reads TGTGCCAGCTCACCCGGGACAGGGGGCTCTGGAAACACCATATATTTT. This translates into CASSPGTGGSGNTIYF.

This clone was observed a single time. The CDR3 nucleotides are TGCGCCAGCAGCCAACAGGACAGAAAGGGGACTGAAGCTTTCTTT. Translating gives CASSQQDRKGTEAFF. The chain has TRBV4-1 and TRBJ1-1; possible D gene TRBD1, 6 bases. The CDR3 has 15 residues. Between the trimmed V and J ends, which lost 2 bases and 5 bases, there was a span of 15 bases. The germline gives CDR1 MGHRA, CDR2 YSYEKL.

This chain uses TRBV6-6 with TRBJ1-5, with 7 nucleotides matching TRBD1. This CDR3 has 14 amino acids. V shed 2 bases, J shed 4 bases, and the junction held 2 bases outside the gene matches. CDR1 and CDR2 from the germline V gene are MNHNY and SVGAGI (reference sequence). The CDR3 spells CASSYEGANQPQHF. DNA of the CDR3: TGTGCCAGCAGTTACGAGGGGGCGAATCAGCCCCAGCATTTT.

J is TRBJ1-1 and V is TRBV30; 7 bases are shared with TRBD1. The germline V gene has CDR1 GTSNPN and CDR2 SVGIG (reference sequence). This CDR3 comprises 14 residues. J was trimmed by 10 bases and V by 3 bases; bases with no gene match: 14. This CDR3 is CAWSAGPRGVTAFF. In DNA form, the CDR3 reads TGTGCCTGGAGCGCGGGTCCCAGGGGGGTTACAGCTTTCTTT.

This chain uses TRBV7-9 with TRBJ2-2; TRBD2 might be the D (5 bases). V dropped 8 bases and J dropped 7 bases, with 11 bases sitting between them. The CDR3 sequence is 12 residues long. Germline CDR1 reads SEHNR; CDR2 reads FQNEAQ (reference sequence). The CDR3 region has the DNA TGTGCCAGCTACCTAGCCCACGGGGAGCTGTTTTTT. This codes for CASYLAHGELFF.

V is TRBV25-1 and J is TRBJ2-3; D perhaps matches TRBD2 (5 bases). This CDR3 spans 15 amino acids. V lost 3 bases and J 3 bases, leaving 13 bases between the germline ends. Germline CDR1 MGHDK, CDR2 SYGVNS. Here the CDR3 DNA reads TGTGCCAGCAGTGATATGGAGGATTTAACAGATACGCAGTATTTT. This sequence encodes CASSDMEDLTDTQYF.

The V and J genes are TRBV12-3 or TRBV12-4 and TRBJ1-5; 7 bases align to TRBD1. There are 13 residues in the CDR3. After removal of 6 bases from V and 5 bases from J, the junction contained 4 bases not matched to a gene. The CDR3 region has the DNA TGTGCCAGCAGCAACAGGGGAGATCAGCCCCAGCATTTT. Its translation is CASSNRGDQPQHF.

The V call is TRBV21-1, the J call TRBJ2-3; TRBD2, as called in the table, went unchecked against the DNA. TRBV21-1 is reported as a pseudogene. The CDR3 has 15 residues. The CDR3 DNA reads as TGTGCCAGCAGCAAAGCAGCGGGGGAAACAGATACGCAGTATTTT. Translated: CASSKAAGETDTQYF.

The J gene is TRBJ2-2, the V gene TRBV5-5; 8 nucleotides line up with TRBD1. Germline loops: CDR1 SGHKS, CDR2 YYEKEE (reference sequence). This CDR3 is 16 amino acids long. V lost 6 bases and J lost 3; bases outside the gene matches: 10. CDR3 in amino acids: CASIIQGAVDTGELFF. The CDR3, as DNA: TGTGCCAGCATCATTCAGGGGGCCGTAGACACCGGGGAGCTGTTTTTT.

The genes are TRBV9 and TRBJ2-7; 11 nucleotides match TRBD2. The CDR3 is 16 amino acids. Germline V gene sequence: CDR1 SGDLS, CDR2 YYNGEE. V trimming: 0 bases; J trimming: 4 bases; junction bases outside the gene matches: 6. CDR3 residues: CASSVAGTSGPYEQYF. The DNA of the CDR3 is TGTGCCAGCAGCGTAGCCGGGACTAGCGGCCCGTACGAGCAGTACTTC. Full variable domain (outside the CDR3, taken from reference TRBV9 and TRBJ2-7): DSGVTQTPKHLITATGQRVTLRCSPRSGDLSVYWYQQSLDQGLQFLIQYYNGEERAKGNILERFSAQQFPDLHSELNLSSLELGDSALYFCASSVAGTSGPYEQYFGPGTRLTVT.

The CDR3 DNA sequence: TGCGCCAGCAGCTCGCGAGCAGGGGTAACAGGTGAAGCTTTCTTT. The encoded protein is CASSSRAGVTGEAFF. This chain connects TRBV5-1 to TRBJ1-1; a possible D gene is TRBD1 (6 bases). V shed 3 bases and J shed 7 bases, with 19 bases lying between them. The CDR3 covers 15 residues. Germline CDR1 is SGHRS and CDR2 is YFSETQ.

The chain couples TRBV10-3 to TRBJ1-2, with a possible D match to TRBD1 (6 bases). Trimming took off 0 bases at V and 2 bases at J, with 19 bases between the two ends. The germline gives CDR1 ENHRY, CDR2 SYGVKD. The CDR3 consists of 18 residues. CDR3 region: CAISESTRGQNSNYGYTF. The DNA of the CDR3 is TGTGCCATCAGTGAGTCGACTCGAGGACAGAACTCAAACTATGGCTACACCTTC.

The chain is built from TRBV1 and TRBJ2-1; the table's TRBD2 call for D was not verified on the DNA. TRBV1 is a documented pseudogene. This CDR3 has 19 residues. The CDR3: CTSSQDGQTSGGYYNEQFF. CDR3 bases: TGCACCAGCAGCCAAGATGGGCAGACTAGCGGGGGTTATTACAATGAGCAGTTCTTC.